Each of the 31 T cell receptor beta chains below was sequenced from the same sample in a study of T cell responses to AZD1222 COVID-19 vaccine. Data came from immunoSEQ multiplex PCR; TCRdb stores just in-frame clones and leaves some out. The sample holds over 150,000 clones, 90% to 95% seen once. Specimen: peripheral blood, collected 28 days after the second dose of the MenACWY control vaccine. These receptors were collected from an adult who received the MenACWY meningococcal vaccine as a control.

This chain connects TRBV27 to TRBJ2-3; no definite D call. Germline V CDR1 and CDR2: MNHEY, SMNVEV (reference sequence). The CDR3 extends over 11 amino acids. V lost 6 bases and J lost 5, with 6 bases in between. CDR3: CASRVGDTQYF. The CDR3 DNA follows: TGTGCCAGCAGGGTCGGAGATACGCAGTATTTT.

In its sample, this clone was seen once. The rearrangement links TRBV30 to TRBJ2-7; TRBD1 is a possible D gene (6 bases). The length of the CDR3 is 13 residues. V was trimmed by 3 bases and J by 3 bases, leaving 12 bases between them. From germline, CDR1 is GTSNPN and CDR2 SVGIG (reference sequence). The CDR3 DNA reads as TGTGCCTGGAGGAGGGGGTCAGTCTACGAGCAGTACTTC. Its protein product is CAWRRGSVYEQYF.

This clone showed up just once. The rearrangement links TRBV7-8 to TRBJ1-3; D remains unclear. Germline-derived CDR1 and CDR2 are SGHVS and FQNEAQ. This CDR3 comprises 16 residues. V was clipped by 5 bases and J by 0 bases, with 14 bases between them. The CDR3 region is CASSPATDTSGNTIYF. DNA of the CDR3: TGTGCCAGCAGCCCCGCGACGGATACCTCTGGAAACACCATATATTTT.

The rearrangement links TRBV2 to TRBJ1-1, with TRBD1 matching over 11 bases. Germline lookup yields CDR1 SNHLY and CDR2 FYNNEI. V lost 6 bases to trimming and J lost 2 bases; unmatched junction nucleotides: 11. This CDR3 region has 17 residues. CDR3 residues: CASRSRTGGFGNTEAFF. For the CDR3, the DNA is TGTGCCAGCAGGAGCCGGACAGGGGGCTTCGGAAACACTGAAGCTTTCTTT.

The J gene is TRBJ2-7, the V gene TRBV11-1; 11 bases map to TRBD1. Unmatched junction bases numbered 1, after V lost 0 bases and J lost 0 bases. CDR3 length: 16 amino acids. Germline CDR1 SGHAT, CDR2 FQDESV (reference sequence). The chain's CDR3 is CASSLAGTGGSYEQYF. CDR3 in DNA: TGTGCCAGCAGCTTAGCGGGGACAGGGGGCTCCTACGAGCAGTACTTC.

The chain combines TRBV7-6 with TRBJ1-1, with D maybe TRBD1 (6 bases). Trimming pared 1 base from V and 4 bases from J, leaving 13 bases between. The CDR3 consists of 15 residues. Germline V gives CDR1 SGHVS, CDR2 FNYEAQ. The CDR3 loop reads CASSLDRGPSTEAFF. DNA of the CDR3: TGTGCCAGCAGCTTAGATCGGGGGCCTTCCACTGAAGCTTTCTTT.

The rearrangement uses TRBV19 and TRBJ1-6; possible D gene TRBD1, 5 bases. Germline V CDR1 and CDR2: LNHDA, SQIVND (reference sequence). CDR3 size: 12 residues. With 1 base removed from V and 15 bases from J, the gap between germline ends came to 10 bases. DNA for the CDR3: TGTGCCAGTAGTATAGGCCGGCAGGGCCTCCACTTT. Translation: CASSIGRQGLHF.

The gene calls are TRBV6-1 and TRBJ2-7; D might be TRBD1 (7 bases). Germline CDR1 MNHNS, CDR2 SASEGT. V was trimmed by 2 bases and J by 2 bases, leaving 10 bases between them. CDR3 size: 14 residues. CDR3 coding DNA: TGTGCCAGCAGTGAACAGGGGGGTGCCTACGAGCAGTACTTC. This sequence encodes CASSEQGGAYEQYF.

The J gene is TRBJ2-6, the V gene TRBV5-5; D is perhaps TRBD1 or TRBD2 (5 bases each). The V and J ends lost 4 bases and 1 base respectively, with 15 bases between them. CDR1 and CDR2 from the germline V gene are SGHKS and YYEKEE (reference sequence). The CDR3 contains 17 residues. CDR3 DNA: TGTGCCAGCAGCCAGAGTGGGGCGGGTTCTGGGGCCAACGTCCTGACTTTC. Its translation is CASSQSGAGSGANVLTF.

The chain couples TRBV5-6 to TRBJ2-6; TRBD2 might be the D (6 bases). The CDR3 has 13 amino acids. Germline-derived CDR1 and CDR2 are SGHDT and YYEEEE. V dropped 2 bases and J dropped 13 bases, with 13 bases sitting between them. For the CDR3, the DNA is TGTGCCAGCAGCTTAGGGGACTCTGGGGTCCTGACTTTC. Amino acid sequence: CASSLGDSGVLTF. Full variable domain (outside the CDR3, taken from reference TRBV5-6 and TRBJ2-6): DAGVTQSPTHLIKTRGQQVTLRCSPKSGHDTVSWYQQALGQGPQFIFQYYEEEERQRGNFPDRFSGHQFPNYSSELNVNALLLGDSALYLCASSLGDSGVLTFGAGSRLTVL.

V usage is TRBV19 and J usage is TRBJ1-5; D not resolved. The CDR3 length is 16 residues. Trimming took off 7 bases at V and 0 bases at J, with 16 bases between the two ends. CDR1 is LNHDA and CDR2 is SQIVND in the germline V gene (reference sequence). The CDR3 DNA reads TGTGCCAGTAAGGTCATGGCAACGAATAGCAATCAGCCCCAGCATTTT. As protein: CASKVMATNSNQPQHF.

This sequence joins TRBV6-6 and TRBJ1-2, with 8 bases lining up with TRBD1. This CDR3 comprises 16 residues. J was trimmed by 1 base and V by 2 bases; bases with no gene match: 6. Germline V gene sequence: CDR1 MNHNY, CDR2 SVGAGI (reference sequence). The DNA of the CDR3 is TGTGCCAGCAGTTACCGCGGACAGGGAATTAACTATGGCTACACCTTC. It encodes CASSYRGQGINYGYTF.

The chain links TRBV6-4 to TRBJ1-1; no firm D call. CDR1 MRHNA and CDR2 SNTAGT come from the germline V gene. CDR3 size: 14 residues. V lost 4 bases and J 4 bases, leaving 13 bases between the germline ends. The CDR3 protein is CASSGGGMGTEAFF. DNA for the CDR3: TGTGCCAGCAGTGGCGGAGGAATGGGCACTGAAGCTTTCTTT.

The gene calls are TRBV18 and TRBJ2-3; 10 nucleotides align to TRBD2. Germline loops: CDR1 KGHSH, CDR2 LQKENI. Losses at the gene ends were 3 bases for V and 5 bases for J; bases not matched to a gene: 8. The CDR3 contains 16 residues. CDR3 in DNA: TGTGCCAGCTCACCTCTTCCTAGCGGGGGTAAAGATACGCAGTATTTT. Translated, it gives CASSPLPSGGKDTQYF.

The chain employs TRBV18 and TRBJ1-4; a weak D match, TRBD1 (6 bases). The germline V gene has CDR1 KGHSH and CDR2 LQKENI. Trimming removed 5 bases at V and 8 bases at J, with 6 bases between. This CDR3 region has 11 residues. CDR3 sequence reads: CASSGQEKLFF. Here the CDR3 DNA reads TGTGCCAGCTCAGGACAGGAAAAACTGTTTTTT.

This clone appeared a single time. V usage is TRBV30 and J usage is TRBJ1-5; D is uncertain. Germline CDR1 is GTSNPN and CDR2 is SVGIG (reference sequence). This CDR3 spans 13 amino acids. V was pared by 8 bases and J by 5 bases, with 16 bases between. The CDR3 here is CASSRGGDQPQHF. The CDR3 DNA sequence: TGTGCCAGCTCACGGGGTGGGGATCAGCCCCAGCATTTT.

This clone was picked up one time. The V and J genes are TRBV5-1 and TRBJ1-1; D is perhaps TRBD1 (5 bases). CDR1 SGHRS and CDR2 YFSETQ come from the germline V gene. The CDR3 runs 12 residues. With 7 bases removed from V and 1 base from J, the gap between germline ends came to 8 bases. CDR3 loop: CASGGGNTEAFF. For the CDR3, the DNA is TGCGCCAGCGGGGGAGGGAACACTGAAGCTTTCTTT.

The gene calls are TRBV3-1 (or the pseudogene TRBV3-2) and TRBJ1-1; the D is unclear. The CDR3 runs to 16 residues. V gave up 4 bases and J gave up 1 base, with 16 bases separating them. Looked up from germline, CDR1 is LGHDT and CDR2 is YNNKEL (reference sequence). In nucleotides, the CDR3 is TGTGCCAGCAGCCCTCGCGGACGGCGGCCGAACACTGAAGCTTTCTTT. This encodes CASSPRGRRPNTEAFF.

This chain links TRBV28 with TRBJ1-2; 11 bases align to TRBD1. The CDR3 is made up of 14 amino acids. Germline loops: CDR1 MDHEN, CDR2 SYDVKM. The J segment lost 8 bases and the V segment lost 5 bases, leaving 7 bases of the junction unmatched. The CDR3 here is CASSPQGQGGGYTF. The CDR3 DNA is TGTGCCAGCAGTCCCCAGGGACAGGGGGGCGGCTACACCTTC.

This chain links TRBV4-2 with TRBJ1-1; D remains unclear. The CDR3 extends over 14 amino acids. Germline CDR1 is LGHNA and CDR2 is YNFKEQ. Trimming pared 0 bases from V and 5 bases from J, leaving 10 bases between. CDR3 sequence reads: CASSQDRLGTEAFF. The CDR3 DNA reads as TGTGCCAGCAGCCAAGATAGACTGGGGACTGAAGCTTTCTTT.

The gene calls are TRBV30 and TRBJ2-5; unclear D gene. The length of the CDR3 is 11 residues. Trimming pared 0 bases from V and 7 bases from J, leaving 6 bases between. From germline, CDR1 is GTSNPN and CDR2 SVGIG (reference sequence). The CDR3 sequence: CAWSVSATQYF. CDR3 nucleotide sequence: TGTGCCTGGAGTGTATCGGCGACCCAGTACTTC.

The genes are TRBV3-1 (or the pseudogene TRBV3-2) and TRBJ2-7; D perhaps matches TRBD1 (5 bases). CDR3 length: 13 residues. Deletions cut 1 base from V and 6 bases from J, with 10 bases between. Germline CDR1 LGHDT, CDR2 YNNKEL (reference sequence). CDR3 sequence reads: CASSQGGRGEQYF. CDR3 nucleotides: TGTGCCAGCAGCCAAGGAGGTAGGGGCGAGCAGTACTTC.

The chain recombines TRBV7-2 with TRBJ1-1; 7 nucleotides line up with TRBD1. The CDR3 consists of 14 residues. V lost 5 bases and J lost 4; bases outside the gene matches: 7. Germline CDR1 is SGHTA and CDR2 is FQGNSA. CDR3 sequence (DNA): TGTGCCAGCAGCCTGATACAGGGGAGCACTGAAGCTTTCTTT. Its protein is CASSLIQGSTEAFF.

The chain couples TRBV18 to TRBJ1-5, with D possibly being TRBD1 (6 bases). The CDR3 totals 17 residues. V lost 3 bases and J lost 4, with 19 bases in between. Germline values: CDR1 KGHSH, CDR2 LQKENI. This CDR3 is CASSPTRTRGPNQPQHF. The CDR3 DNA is TGTGCCAGCTCACCCACAAGAACACGGGGGCCAAATCAGCCCCAGCATTTT.

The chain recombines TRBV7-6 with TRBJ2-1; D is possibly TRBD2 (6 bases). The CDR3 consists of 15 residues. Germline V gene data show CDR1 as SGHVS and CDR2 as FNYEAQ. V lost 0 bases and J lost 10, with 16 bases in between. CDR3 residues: CASSLAEGRGREQFF. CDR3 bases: TGTGCCAGCAGCTTAGCGGAGGGGCGGGGCCGCGAGCAGTTCTTC.

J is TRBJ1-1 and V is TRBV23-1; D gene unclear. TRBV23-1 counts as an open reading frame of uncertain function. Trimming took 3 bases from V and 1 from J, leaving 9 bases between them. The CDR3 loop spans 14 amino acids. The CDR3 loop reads CASSHRDKNTEAFF. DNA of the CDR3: TGCGCCAGCAGTCATCGAGACAAGAACACTGAAGCTTTCTTT.

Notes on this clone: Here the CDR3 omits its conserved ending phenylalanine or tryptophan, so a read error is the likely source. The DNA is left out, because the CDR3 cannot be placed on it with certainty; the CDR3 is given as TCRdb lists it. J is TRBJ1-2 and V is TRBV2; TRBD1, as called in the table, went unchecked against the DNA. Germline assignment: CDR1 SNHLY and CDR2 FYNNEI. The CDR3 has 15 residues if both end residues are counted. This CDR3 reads CASSVGRVGATMSCS.

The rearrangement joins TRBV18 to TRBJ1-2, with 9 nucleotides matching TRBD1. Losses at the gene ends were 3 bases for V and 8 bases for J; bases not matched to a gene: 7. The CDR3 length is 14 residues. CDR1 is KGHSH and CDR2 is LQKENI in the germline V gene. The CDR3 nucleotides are TGTGCCAGCTCACCTGGACAGGGGAGGAACGGCTACACCTTC. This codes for CASSPGQGRNGYTF.

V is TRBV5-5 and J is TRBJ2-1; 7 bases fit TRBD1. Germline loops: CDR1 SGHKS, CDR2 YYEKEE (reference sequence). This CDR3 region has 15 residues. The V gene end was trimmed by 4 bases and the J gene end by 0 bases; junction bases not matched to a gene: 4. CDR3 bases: TGTGCCAGCAGCCGAGGGGACAGCTCCTACAATGAGCAGTTCTTC. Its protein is CASSRGDSSYNEQFF.

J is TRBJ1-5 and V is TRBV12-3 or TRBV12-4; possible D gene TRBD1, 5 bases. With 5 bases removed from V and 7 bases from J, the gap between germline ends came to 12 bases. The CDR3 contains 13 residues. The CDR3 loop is CASSLGLPQPQHF. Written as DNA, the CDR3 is TGTGCCAGCAGTCTGGGACTCCCCCAGCCCCAGCATTTT.

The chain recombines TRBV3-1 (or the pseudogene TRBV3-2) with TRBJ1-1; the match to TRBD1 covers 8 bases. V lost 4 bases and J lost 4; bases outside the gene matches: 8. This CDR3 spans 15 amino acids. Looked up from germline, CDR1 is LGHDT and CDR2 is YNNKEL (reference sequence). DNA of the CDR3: TGTGCCAGCAGCCCCAACTCGCAGGGGGCCACTGAAGCTTTCTTT. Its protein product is CASSPNSQGATEAFF.